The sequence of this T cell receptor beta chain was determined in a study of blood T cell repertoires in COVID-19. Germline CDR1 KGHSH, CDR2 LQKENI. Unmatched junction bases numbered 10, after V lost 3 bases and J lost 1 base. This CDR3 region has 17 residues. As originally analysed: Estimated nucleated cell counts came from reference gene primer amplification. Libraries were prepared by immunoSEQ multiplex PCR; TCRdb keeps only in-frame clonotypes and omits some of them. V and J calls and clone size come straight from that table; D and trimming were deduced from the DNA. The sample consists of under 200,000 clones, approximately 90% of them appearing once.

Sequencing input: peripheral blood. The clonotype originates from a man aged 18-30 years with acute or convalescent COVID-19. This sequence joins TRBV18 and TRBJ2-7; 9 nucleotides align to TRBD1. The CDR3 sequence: CASSPYLGQGHSYEQYF. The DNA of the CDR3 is TGTGCCAGCTCACCCTACCTTGGACAGGGGCATTCCTACGAGCAGTACTTC.